Sequencing of this T cell receptor (beta chain) was carried out in a study of T cells in Graves' hyperthyroidism and ophthalmopathy. From RNA transcripts, TCR beta CDR3 regions were amplified. First-round RT-PCR targeting the TCR CDR3 was performed with the HTBI primer set. TCRdb re-derived calls from the multiplex PCR reads in MiXCR, one entry per CDR3 protein. This table has some 350,000 distinct CDR3 sequences, approximately 14% appearing once. This clonotype was observed a few times. The CDR3 is 15 residues long. Germline lookup yields CDR1 SGHKS and CDR2 YYEKEE (reference sequence). V lost 2 bases, J lost 4 bases, and 15 bases lay in between.

Sequencing was done on a sample of blood. The receptor comes from a woman between 18 and 29 years old with Graves' hyperthyroidism that later progressed to Graves' ophthalmopathy. V gene TRBV5-5 combines with J gene TRBJ1-2, with D possibly matching TRBD1 (6 bases). CDR3 region: CASSFSSGVGYGYTF. The DNA for the CDR3 is TGTGCCAGCAGCTTTTCGTCAGGGGTAGGCTATGGCTACACCTTC.